The T cell receptor (beta chain) described here comes from a study of blood T cell repertoires in COVID-19. Whole-study context: Some COVID-19 samples were acute and others convalescent; all came from the United States, Italy and Spain. PBMCs, B-cell-depleted T cells, or T cells provided the cDNA or gDNA that made up the material.

The CDR3 runs to 12 residues. Germline V gives CDR1 SQVTM, CDR2 ANQGSEA. V lost 6 bases to trimming and J lost 1 base, with 9 bases between them. Authors' analysis steps: How many nucleated cells were present was estimated from reference gene primer amplification. TCRdb's copy holds only in-frame clones and misses some; the assay was immunoSEQ multiplex PCR. The V and J calls and the clone size are those of that table, but D and trimming were determined from the DNA. The table includes roughly 290,000 clones, roughly 86% detected once. The receptor's source is a woman in her forties or fifties who had recovered from COVID-19. The sequenced material came from peripheral blood. This sequence joins TRBV29-1 and TRBJ1-1; D might be TRBD1 (5 bases). The CDR3 region has the DNA TGCAGCGTGGGGGGGACGAACACTGAAGCTTTCTTT. This translates into CSVGGTNTEAFF.